The 8 T cell receptor beta chains in this list originate from one sample, sequenced in a study of T cell responses to AZD1222 COVID-19 vaccine. Profiled with immunoSEQ multiplex PCR; TCRdb holds only in-frame clones, not every one. The sample consists of 95,000 to 100,000 clones, 70% to 90% of them appearing once. The material sequenced was peripheral blood, taken on day 0 of AZD1222 vaccination. The receptors originated from an adult in good health.

This clone has a single count. The V call is TRBV27, the J call TRBJ2-7; D ambiguous. CDR1 and CDR2 from the germline V gene are MNHEY and SMNVEV (reference sequence). The V end was cut by 5 bases, the J end by 5 bases, with 10 bases between. The CDR3 is made up of 12 amino acids. The CDR3 bases are TGTGCCAGCAGTCCCGTGGTCCACGAGCAGTACTTC. Protein sequence: CASSPVVHEQYF.

V and J are TRBV28 and TRBJ1-1; D remains ambiguous. Germline V gene sequence: CDR1 MDHEN, CDR2 SYDVKM. This CDR3 is 15 amino acids long. Trimming left V 5 bases short and J 3 bases short, with 16 bases between. CDR3 DNA sequence: TGTGCCAGCAGTCCCGCAGATAGGCGTCACACTGAAGCTTTCTTT. Translating gives CASSPADRRHTEAFF.

The V call is TRBV28, the J call TRBJ1-5; 7 nucleotides align to TRBD1. The CDR3 has 15 residues. The germline V gene has CDR1 MDHEN and CDR2 SYDVKM. Trimming at V came to 5 bases and at J to 3 bases, leaving 7 bases not matched to a gene. Here the CDR3 DNA reads TGTGCCAGCAGTGGGGGACAGTGGGACAATCAGCCCCAGCATTTT. Translated: CASSGGQWDNQPQHF.

The gene calls are TRBV6-2 or TRBV6-3 and TRBJ2-1; 10 bases are a match to TRBD2. Germline V gene data show CDR1 as MNHEY and CDR2 as SVGEGT. The J segment lost 7 bases and the V segment lost 4 bases, leaving 10 bases of the junction unmatched. The CDR3 loop spans 16 amino acids. CDR3 protein: CASSLIASGSKNEQFF. The CDR3 bases are TGTGCCAGCAGTTTAATTGCTAGCGGGAGTAAAAATGAGCAGTTCTTC.

This chain uses TRBV19 with TRBJ1-5, with 12 positions matching TRBD1. Germline-derived CDR1 and CDR2 are LNHDA and SQIVND (reference sequence). CDR3 length: 18 residues. V was pared by 3 bases and J by 6 bases, with 12 bases of the junction left unmatched. This CDR3 is CASSIPGTGGVGGQPQHF. The CDR3 bases are TGTGCCAGTAGTATCCCCGGGACAGGGGGCGTGGGTGGTCAGCCCCAGCATTTT.

The chain combines TRBV12-2 with TRBJ2-1; the D call in the table, TRBD2, was not verified against the DNA. TRBV12-2 is a known pseudogene. The CDR3 is made up of 14 amino acids. CDR3 loop: CASRLWTSGRAEFF. The DNA of the CDR3 is TGTGCAAGTCGCTTGTGGACTAGCGGGAGGGCGGAATTCTTC.

V is TRBV6-5 and J is TRBJ1-2; a weak D match, TRBD1 (6 bases). V gave up 7 bases and J gave up 0 bases, with 15 bases separating them. This CDR3 region has 15 residues. Germline V CDR1 and CDR2: MNHEY, SVGAGI. CDR3 in DNA: TGTGCCAGCACATCAAGTTGGGGGCCTAACTATGGCTACACCTTC. Encoded protein: CASTSSWGPNYGYTF.

The J gene is TRBJ2-2, the V gene TRBV6-6; D is perhaps TRBD1 or TRBD2 (5 bases each). The CDR3 length is 13 residues. V dropped 11 bases and J dropped 5 bases, with 15 bases sitting between them. Looked up from germline, CDR1 is MNHNY and CDR2 is SVGAGI (reference sequence). CDR3 coding DNA: TGTGCCGGGGGTCCCCAGGATACCGGGGAGCTGTTTTTT. It codes for CAGGPQDTGELFF.